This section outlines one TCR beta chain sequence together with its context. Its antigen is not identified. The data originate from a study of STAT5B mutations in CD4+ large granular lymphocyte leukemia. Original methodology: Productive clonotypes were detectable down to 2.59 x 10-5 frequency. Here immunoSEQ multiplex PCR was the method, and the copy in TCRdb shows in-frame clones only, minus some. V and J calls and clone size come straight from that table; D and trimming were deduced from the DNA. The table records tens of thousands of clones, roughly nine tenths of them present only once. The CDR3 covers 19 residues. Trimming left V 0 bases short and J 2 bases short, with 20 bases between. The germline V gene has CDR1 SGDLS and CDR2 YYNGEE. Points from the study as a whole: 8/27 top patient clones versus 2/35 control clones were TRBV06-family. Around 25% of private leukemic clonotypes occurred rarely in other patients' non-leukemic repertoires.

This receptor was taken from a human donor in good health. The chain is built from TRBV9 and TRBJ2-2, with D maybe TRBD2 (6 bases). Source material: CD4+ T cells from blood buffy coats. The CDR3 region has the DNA TGTGCCAGCAGCGTAGCGCGAGCGGGCCTCGGAGGTAACACCGGGGAGCTGTTTTTT. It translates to CASSVARAGLGGNTGELFF.